Shown below are 17 T cell receptor beta chains from a single sample sequenced in a study of blood T cell repertoires in COVID-19. Assay: immunoSEQ multiplex PCR; the TCRdb copy retains only in-frame clones and omits some. This repertoire shows around 160,000 clones, about 85% found once; its top ten account for about 38%. Sample: peripheral blood. The receptors derive from a human donor in a cohort sampled during active COVID-19.

The V call is TRBV2, the J call TRBJ2-7, with 7 bases fitting TRBD1. Germline-derived CDR1 and CDR2 are SNHLY and FYNNEI. This CDR3 contains 12 residues. V dropped 11 bases and J dropped 0; count of bases not matched to a gene: 4. CDR3 sequence (DNA): TGTGCCGGCCGGGACAGCTCCTACGAGCAGTACTTC. Protein product: CAGRDSSYEQYF.

The chain carries TRBV9 and TRBJ2-6, with D perhaps TRBD2 (6 bases). The germline gives CDR1 SGDLS, CDR2 YYNGEE. The CDR3 totals 17 residues. Trimming pared 0 bases from V and 3 bases from J, leaving 13 bases between. This CDR3 is CASSVGRGQVGANVLTF. The CDR3 DNA sequence: TGTGCCAGCAGCGTAGGGAGGGGCCAGGTTGGGGCCAACGTCCTGACTTTC.

The chain recombines TRBV19 with TRBJ1-5; 9 bases are shared with TRBD1. This CDR3 has 14 amino acids. Per germline, CDR1 LNHDA and CDR2 SQIVND (reference sequence). V trimming: 10 bases; J trimming: 6 bases; junction bases outside the gene matches: 10. The DNA of the CDR3 is TGTGCCACTAGCCGGGACAGGGACGTTCAGCCCCAGCATTTT. Its protein is CATSRDRDVQPQHF.

The chain carries TRBV30 and TRBJ1-4, with D unresolved. The germline V gene has CDR1 GTSNPN and CDR2 SVGIG (reference sequence). The CDR3 loop spans 13 amino acids. V lost 4 bases, J lost 2 bases, and 8 bases lay in between. The CDR3 region is CAWNLATNEKLFF. As DNA, the CDR3 is TGTGCCTGGAATCTTGCGACTAATGAAAAACTGTTTTTT. Variable domain in full (rest from reference TRBV30 and TRBJ1-4): SQTIHQWPATLVQPVGSPLSLECTVEGTSNPNLYWYRQAAGRGLQLLFYSVGIGQISSEVPQNLSASRPQDRQFILSSKKLLLSDSGFYLCAWNLATNEKLFFGSGTQLSVL.

The chain has TRBV30 and TRBJ1-6, with D maybe TRBD1 (5 bases). The CDR3 is 16 amino acids. Trimming shortened V by 2 bases and J by 1 base, and 12 bases separated the two germline ends. The germline gives CDR1 GTSNPN, CDR2 SVGIG (reference sequence). This chain's CDR3 is CAWSLGGKSYNSPLHF. CDR3 DNA: TGTGCCTGGAGTCTCGGGGGGAAATCCTATAATTCACCCCTCCACTTT.

The count of this clone is one. This sequence joins TRBV5-4 and TRBJ2-6; D is possibly TRBD1 (6 bases). The germline V and J ends were trimmed by 0 bases and 3 bases, with 10 bases remaining between them. The CDR3 is 16 amino acids. From germline, CDR1 is SGHNT and CDR2 YYREEE (reference sequence). The CDR3 here is CASSLGRGSGANVLTF. The CDR3, as DNA: TGTGCCAGCAGCTTGGGCAGGGGCAGTGGGGCCAACGTCCTGACTTTC.

The rearrangement uses TRBV28 and TRBJ1-4, with TRBD1 identical over 8 bases. Germline V gene sequence: CDR1 MDHEN, CDR2 SYDVKM. The CDR3 runs to 15 residues. The V segment lost 7 bases and the J segment 7 bases; nucleotides outside the gene matches: 11. The CDR3 bases are TGTGCCAGCATGGACCCCGGGACAGGCTCTGAAAAACTGTTTTTT. Its translation: CASMDPGTGSEKLFF.

V gene TRBV6-2 or TRBV6-3 combines with J gene TRBJ2-6; 9 nucleotides align to TRBD1. The CDR3 is 19 residues long. V dropped 2 bases and J dropped 3; count of bases not matched to a gene: 11. Germline CDR1 reads MNHEY; CDR2 reads SVGEGT. Here the CDR3 reads CASSYASRTGVGGANVLTF. For the CDR3, the DNA is TGTGCCAGCAGTTACGCCTCCCGGACAGGGGTAGGTGGGGCCAACGTCCTGACTTTC.

This clone was detected only a few times. The J gene is TRBJ1-2, the V gene TRBV28; 7 nucleotides agree with TRBD1. J was trimmed by 5 bases and V by 3 bases; bases with no gene match: 6. This CDR3 has 14 residues. Germline loops: CDR1 MDHEN, CDR2 SYDVKM. CDR3 in DNA: TGTGCCAGCAGTTTGCGGGACAGCTTTTATGGCTACACCTTC. Protein product: CASSLRDSFYGYTF.

The chain couples TRBV6-5 to TRBJ2-3; perhaps TRBD2 as D (5 bases). Germline V lookup: CDR1 MNHEY, CDR2 SVGAGI. Trimming pared 4 bases from V and 2 bases from J, leaving 16 bases between. This CDR3 has 16 amino acids. This CDR3 is CASSSRGGANTDTQYF. DNA of the CDR3: TGTGCCAGCAGTTCTCGGGGTGGCGCCAACACAGATACGCAGTATTTT.

This clone was observed many times. The chain recombines TRBV5-1 with TRBJ1-1, with 7 bases identical to TRBD1. Germline loops: CDR1 SGHRS, CDR2 YFSETQ. The length of the CDR3 is 14 residues. Trimming removed 1 base from V and 4 bases from J; junction bases left unmatched: 4. The CDR3 sequence is CASSLLQGTTEAFF. CDR3 coding DNA: TGCGCCAGCAGCTTGTTACAGGGGACCACTGAAGCTTTCTTT.

The V gene is TRBV28, the J gene TRBJ1-2; 9 bases are a match to TRBD1. Unmatched junction bases numbered 9, after V lost 5 bases and J lost 8 bases. The germline V gene has CDR1 MDHEN and CDR2 SYDVKM. This CDR3 region has 14 residues. The CDR3 region has the DNA TGTGCCAGCAGTCCCTCCGGGACAGGGAAGGGCTACACCTTC. Its protein is CASSPSGTGKGYTF.

The gene calls are TRBV9 and TRBJ2-1; D perhaps matches TRBD2 (6 bases). The CDR3 length is 15 residues. Looked up from germline, CDR1 is SGDLS and CDR2 is YYNGEE. V gave up 3 bases and J gave up 7 bases, with 17 bases separating them. For the CDR3, the DNA is TGTGCCAGCAGCGCCCGGGACTCCTTAGGAAATGAGCAGTTCTTC. Protein product: CASSARDSLGNEQFF.

This clone appeared once. The gene calls are TRBV28 and TRBJ2-1; 10 bases line up with TRBD2. V trimming: 11 bases; J trimming: 7 bases; junction bases outside the gene matches: 8. The CDR3 covers 13 residues. CDR1 MDHEN and CDR2 SYDVKM come from the germline V gene. The CDR3 is CALSGGASNEQFF. The CDR3 DNA reads as TGTGCCCTGAGCGGGGGGGCATCTAATGAGCAGTTCTTC.

V and J are TRBV6-5 and TRBJ2-3; a possible D gene is TRBD2 (5 bases). V lost 7 bases, J lost 0 bases, and 8 bases lay in between. The CDR3 covers 13 residues. Germline lookup yields CDR1 MNHEY and CDR2 SVGAGI. The CDR3 is CASIEGSTDTQYF. Here the CDR3 DNA reads TGTGCCAGCATAGAGGGAAGCACAGATACGCAGTATTTT.

This sequence joins TRBV5-1 and TRBJ2-5; the D gene is possibly TRBD1 (6 bases). The germline CDR1 and CDR2 sequences are SGHRS and YFSETQ. Trimming stripped 4 bases from V and 7 bases from J, with 17 bases between. The CDR3 spans 14 residues. CDR3 nucleotides: TGCGCCAGCAGCCCGGCCGGGTTCAGGGGGACCCAGTACTTC. This gives the protein CASSPAGFRGTQYF. Using reference TRBV5-1 and TRBJ2-5 for the parts outside the CDR3, the full variable domain is KAGVTQTPRYLIKTRGQQVTLSCSPISGHRSVSWYQQTPGQGLQFLFEYFSETQRNKGNFPGRFSGRQFSNSRSEMNVSTLELGDSALYLCASSPAGFRGTQYFGPGTRLLVL.

The sample holds one count of this clone. This chain connects TRBV7-8 to TRBJ1-1; a weak D match, TRBD1 (5 bases). There are 13 residues in the CDR3. V lost 5 bases to trimming and J lost 1 base, with 8 bases between them. Germline loops: CDR1 SGHVS, CDR2 FQNEAQ. The CDR3 coding sequence is TGTGCCAGCAGCCCCGGACAGAACACTGAAGCTTTCTTT. Its translation: CASSPGQNTEAFF.